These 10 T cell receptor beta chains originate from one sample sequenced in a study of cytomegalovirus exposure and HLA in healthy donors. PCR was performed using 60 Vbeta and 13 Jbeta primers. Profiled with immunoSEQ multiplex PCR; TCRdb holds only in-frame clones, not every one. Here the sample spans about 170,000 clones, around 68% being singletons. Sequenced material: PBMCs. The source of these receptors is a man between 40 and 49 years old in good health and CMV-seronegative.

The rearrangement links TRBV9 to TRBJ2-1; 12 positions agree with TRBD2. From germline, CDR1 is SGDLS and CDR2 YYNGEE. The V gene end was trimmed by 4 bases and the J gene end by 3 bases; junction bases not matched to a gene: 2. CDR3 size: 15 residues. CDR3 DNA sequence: TGTGCCAGCAGCTTACTAGCGGGAGGCTACAATGAGCAGTTCTTC. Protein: CASSLLAGGYNEQFF.

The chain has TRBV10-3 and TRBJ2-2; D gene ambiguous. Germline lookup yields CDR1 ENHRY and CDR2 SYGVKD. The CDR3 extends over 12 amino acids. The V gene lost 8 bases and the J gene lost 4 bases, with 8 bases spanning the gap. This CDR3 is CAIQAGTGELFF. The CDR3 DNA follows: TGTGCCATCCAGGCAGGCACCGGGGAGCTGTTTTTT.

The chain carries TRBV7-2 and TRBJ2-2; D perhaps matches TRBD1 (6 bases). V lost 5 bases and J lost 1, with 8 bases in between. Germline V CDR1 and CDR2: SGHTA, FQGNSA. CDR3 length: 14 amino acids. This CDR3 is CASSQGQNTGELFF. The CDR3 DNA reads TGTGCCAGCAGCCAGGGACAGAACACCGGGGAGCTGTTTTTT.

The CDR3 spells CASSIGPLQVDGSYEQYF. The CDR3, as DNA: TGTGCCAGTAGTATAGGCCCGTTACAGGTTGACGGTTCCTACGAGCAGTACTTC. J is TRBJ2-7 and V is TRBV19; tentative D call: TRBD1 (5 bases). This CDR3 is 18 amino acids long. The V and J ends lost 1 base and 1 base respectively, with 20 bases between them. CDR1 and CDR2 (germline): LNHDA, SQIVND (reference sequence).

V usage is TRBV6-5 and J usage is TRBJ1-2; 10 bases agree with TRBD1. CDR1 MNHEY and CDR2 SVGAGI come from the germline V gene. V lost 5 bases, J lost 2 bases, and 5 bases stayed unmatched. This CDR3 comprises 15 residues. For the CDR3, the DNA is TGTGCCAGCAGTAGGGCGGGACAGGGGAACTATGGCTACACCTTC. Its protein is CASSRAGQGNYGYTF.

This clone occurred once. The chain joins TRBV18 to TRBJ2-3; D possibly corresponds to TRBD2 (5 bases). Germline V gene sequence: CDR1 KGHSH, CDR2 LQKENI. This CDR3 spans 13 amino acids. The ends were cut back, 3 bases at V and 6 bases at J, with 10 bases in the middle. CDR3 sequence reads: CASSPLSGDTQYF. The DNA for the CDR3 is TGTGCCAGCTCACCCTTATCGGGGGATACGCAGTATTTT. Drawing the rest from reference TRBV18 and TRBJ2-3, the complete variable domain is NAGVMQNPRHLVRRRGQEARLRCSPMKGHSHVYWYRQLPEEGLKFMVYLQKENIIDESGMPKERFSAEFPKEGPSILRIQQVVRGDSAAYFCASSPLSGDTQYFGPGTRLTVL.

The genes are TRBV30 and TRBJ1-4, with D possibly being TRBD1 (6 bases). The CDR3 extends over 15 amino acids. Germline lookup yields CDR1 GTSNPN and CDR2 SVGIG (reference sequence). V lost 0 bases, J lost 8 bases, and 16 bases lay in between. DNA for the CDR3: TGTGCCTGGAGTGTAGGGGGGGGGCTACACGAAAAACTGTTTTTT. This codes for CAWSVGGGLHEKLFF.

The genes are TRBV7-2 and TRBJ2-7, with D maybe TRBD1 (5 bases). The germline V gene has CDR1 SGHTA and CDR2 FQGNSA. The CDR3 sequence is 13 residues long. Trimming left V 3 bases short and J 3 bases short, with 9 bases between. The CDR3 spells CASSFDSLYEQYF. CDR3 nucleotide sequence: TGTGCCAGCAGCTTTGACAGCCTCTACGAGCAGTACTTC. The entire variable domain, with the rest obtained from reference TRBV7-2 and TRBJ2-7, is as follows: GAGVSQSPSNKVTEKGKDVELRCDPISGHTALYWYRQSLGQGLEFLIYFQGNSAPDKSGLPSDRFSAERTGGSVSTLTIQRTQQEDSAVYLCASSFDSLYEQYFGPGTRLTVT.

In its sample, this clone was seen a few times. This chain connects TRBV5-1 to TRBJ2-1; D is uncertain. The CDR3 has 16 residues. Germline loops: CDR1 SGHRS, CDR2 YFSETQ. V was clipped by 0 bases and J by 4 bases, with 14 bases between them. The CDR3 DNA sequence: TGCGCCAGCAGCTTGGGCCCCGACACAACATACAATGAGCAGTTCTTC. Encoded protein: CASSLGPDTTYNEQFF.

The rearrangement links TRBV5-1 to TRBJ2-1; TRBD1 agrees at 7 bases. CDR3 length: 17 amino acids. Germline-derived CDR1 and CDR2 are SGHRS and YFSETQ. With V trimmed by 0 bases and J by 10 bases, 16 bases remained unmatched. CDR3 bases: TGCGCCAGCAGCTTGGCCTATGGGGACAGTGGATTCTCGGAGCAGTTCTTC. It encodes CASSLAYGDSGFSEQFF. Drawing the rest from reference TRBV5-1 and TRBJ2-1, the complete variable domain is KAGVTQTPRYLIKTRGQQVTLSCSPISGHRSVSWYQQTPGQGLQFLFEYFSETQRNKGNFPGRFSGRQFSNSRSEMNVSTLELGDSALYLCASSLAYGDSGFSEQFFGPGTRLTVL.